These T cell receptor beta chains were read from a single sample in a study of PD-1 blockade in classical Hodgkin lymphoma. The method was immunoSEQ multiplex PCR; TCRdb's version includes in-frame clones alone and lacks a portion of them. The sample comprises 90,000 to 100,000 clones, about four fifths of which are singletons, and under 20% rests with the top ten. The input for sequencing was peripheral blood mononuclear cells (PBMCs), taken before the second cycle of nivolumab. The receptors stem from a human donor with classical Hodgkin lymphoma. Each CDR3 is given with its conserved first and last residue. A D gene is named only where the DNA matches it firmly. Where a row states a size, it is once, few, many or the class of an expanded clone; other rows omit it.

>-|TRBV5-6|TRBJ2-7|-
CARPRTVKAGQYF
TGTGCCCGCCCTAGGACGGTAAAAGCGGGGCAGTACTTC
>-|TRBV30|TRBJ1-1|-
CAWSQVTINTEAFF
TGTGCCTGGAGCCAGGTAACAATTAACACTGAAGCTTTCTTT
>TRBD2|TRBV5-4|TRBJ2-7|-
CASSPGRLADYSYEQYF
TGTGCCAGCAGTCCCGGGCGACTAGCGGATTACTCCTACGAGCAGTACTTC
>-|TRBV7-8|TRBJ2-5|-
CASSSITRGETQYF
TGTGCCAGCAGCTCTATCACCAGGGGAGAGACCCAGTACTTC
>TRBD2|TRBV6-5|TRBJ2-2|-
CASSQGTSGSGELFF
TGTGCCAGCAGCCAAGGGACTAGTGGATCGGGGGAGCTGTTTTTT
>TRBD2|TRBV11-2|TRBJ2-7|-
CASSFQGGLGVEQYF
TGTGCCAGCAGCTTCCAAGGGGGACTAGGTGTCGAGCAGTACTTC
>-|TRBV19|TRBJ1-2|-
CASSIDLRQNYGYTF
TGTGCCAGTAGTATAGATCTACGACAGAACTATGGCTACACCTTC
>-|TRBV7-6|TRBJ2-5|-
CASSDGETQYF
TGTGCCAGCAGCGACGGGGAGACCCAGTACTTC
>TRBD2|TRBV19|TRBJ2-7|-
CASSMVRGEGEQYF
TGTGCCAGTAGTATGGTTCGGGGGGAAGGGGAGCAGTACTTC
>-|TRBV5-4|TRBJ2-3|-
CASSLGEDRADTQYF
TGTGCCAGCAGTCTAGGTGAAGACCGGGCAGATACGCAGTATTTT
>-|TRBV15|TRBJ2-6|-
CATSRDLVAGANVLTF
TGTGCCACCAGCAGAGATTTAGTTGCTGGGGCCAACGTCCTGACTTTC
>TRBD2|TRBV28|TRBJ2-7|-
CASSLITSGSSSYEQYF
TGTGCCAGCAGTTTAATTACTAGCGGGAGCAGCTCCTACGAGCAGTACTTC
>-|TRBV11-2|TRBJ1-2|-
CASSLGGIYGYTF
TGTGCCAGCAGCCTTGGGGGGATCTATGGCTACACCTTC
>TRBD1|TRBV2|TRBJ1-1|-
CAGHRTGIGTEAFF
TGTGCCGGCCACCGGACAGGGATTGGCACTGAAGCTTTCTTT
>TRBD2|TRBV5-1|TRBJ2-5|-
CASSLVAGGNTETQYF
TGCGCCAGCAGCTTGGTGGCGGGGGGGAATACGGAGACCCAGTACTTC
>-|TRBV2|TRBJ2-1|-
CASSRIWGSYNEQFF
TGTGCCAGCAGCCGAATTTGGGGATCCTACAATGAGCAGTTCTTC
>-|TRBV18|TRBJ1-3|-
CASSPPYFSGNTIYF
TGTGCCAGCTCACCACCTTATTTCTCTGGAAACACCATATATTTT
>-|TRBV6-1|TRBJ1-5|-
CASSEGAGIQPQHF
TGTGCCAGCAGTGAAGGGGCAGGCATTCAGCCCCAGCATTTT
>-|TRBV2|TRBJ2-2|-
CASSEWGAGNAGELFF
TGTGCCAGCAGTGAATGGGGAGCTGGGAACGCCGGGGAGCTGTTTTTT
>-|TRBV28|TRBJ2-7|-
CASSLIAPSYEQYF
TGTGCCAGCAGTTTAATTGCCCCCTCCTACGAGCAGTACTTC
>-|TRBV19|TRBJ2-7|-
CASSARPGSYEQYF
TGTGCCAGTAGCGCCCGCCCGGGCTCCTACGAGCAGTACTTC
>TRBD1|TRBV7-8|TRBJ2-5|-
CASSPTRGQGETQYF
TGTGCCAGCAGCCCTACCAGGGGACAGGGGGAGACCCAGTACTTC
>-|TRBV18|TRBJ2-5|-
CASSPLDSHETQYF
TGTGCCAGCTCACCACTCGACTCCCACGAGACCCAGTACTTC
>-|TRBV10-3|TRBJ2-4|-
CATGAGGVGVIQYF
TGTGCCACGGGAGCCGGGGGCGTAGGAGTCATTCAGTACTTC
>-|TRBV7-3|TRBJ2-1|-
CASSLLGGAYNEQFF
TGTGCCAGCAGCTTATTGGGGGGAGCCTACAATGAGCAGTTCTTC
>-|TRBV7-6|TRBJ2-1|-
CASSLRLSESYNEQFF
TGTGCCAGCAGCTTACGACTGAGTGAATCCTACAATGAGCAGTTCTTC
>-|TRBV5-4|TRBJ2-7|-
CASSLAGTYEQYF
TGTGCCAGCAGCTTGGCCGGGACCTACGAGCAGTACTTC
>TRBD2|TRBV4-2|TRBJ2-2|few
CASSPLGGSDTGELFF
TGTGCCAGCAGCCCTCTGGGGGGGTCGGACACCGGGGAGCTGTTTTTT
>-|TRBV14|TRBJ1-3|-
CASSQRLSGNTIYF
TGTGCCAGCAGCCAACGGTTGTCTGGAAACACCATATATTTT
>-|TRBV2|TRBJ2-7|-
CASSEVVRGSDEQYF
TGTGCCAGCAGTGAAGTGGTAAGGGGTAGTGACGAGCAGTACTTC
>-|TRBV7-4|TRBJ1-2|-
CASSYPFGYTF
TGTGCCAGCAGCTACCCGTTTGGCTACACCTTC
>TRBD1|TRBV7-6|TRBJ2-7|few
CASSGGQGTYEQYF
TGTGCCAGCAGCGGTGGACAGGGGACCTACGAGCAGTACTTC
>TRBD2|TRBV7-3|TRBJ2-2|few
CASSAGTSGANTGELFF
TGTGCCAGCAGTGCCGGGACTAGCGGTGCGAACACCGGGGAGCTGTTTTTT
>TRBD1|TRBV6-5|TRBJ1-2|-
CASSAQGANYYGYTF
TGTGCCAGCAGTGCCCAGGGGGCCAACTACTATGGCTACACCTTC
>-|TRBV19|TRBJ1-1|-
CASSPPPAVNTEAFF
TGTGCCAGTAGTCCACCCCCGGCGGTGAACACTGAAGCTTTCTTT
>TRBD2|TRBV14|TRBJ2-1|few
CASSLRRTSGMQNEQFF
TGTGCCAGCAGCCTACGACGGACTAGCGGGATGCAGAATGAGCAGTTCTTC
>-|TRBV6-4|TRBJ1-2|-
CASSERGGYGYTF
TGTGCCAGCAGTGAACGAGGGGGATATGGCTACACCTTC
>TRBD2|TRBV19|TRBJ2-3|-
CASRREGPDTQYF
TGTGCCAGTAGACGGGAGGGGCCAGATACGCAGTATTTT
>TRBD2|TRBV7-2|TRBJ2-3|-
CASSSSGPPLVQYF
TGTGCCAGCAGCTCTAGCGGACCGCCCCTTGTGCAGTATTTT
>-|TRBV7-9|TRBJ1-1|few
CASSLLVGDAFF
TGTGCCAGCAGCCTTTTAGTGGGGGATGCTTTCTTT
>-|TRBV14|TRBJ1-3|-
CASSQDLLRSGNTIYF
TGTGCCAGCAGCCAAGACCTGCTCCGCTCTGGAAACACCATATATTTT
>-|TRBV18|TRBJ1-4|-
CASSPGTAREKLFF
TGTGCCAGCTCACCAGGGACCGCGAGAGAAAAACTGTTTTTT
>TRBD2|TRBV7-2|TRBJ2-7|-
CASSLVRLAPYEQYF
TGTGCCAGCAGCTTAGTTAGACTAGCCCCCTACGAGCAGTACTTC
>-|TRBV15|TRBJ1-4|-
CATSRDRADEKLFF
TGTGCCACCAGCAGAGATCGGGCAGATGAAAAACTGTTTTTT
>-|TRBV7-9|TRBJ1-2|-
CASGPSQVGYGYTF
TGTGCCAGCGGACCCTCCCAGGTCGGCTATGGCTACACCTTC
>-|TRBV7-8|TRBJ2-7|-
CASSLRVPRAPEQYF
TGTGCCAGCAGCTTAAGGGTTCCACGTGCCCCCGAGCAGTACTTC
>TRBD2|TRBV27|TRBJ2-1|-
CASSSLAGDPGNEQFF
TGTGCCAGCAGTTCGCTAGCGGGGGACCCGGGGAATGAGCAGTTCTTC
>TRBD2|TRBV6-5|TRBJ2-1|-
CASSYSLAGSYNEQFF
TGTGCCAGCAGTTACTCACTAGCGGGCTCCTACAATGAGCAGTTCTTC
>TRBD2|TRBV18|TRBJ2-7|-
CASSPLAGGPNTPYEQYF
TGTGCCAGCTCACCCCTAGCGGGAGGGCCCAATACTCCGTACGAGCAGTACTTC
>-|TRBV7-2|TRBJ2-5|-
CASSTPLLETQYF
TGTGCCAGCAGCACTCCCTTGCTAGAGACCCAGTACTTC
>TRBD2|TRBV28|TRBJ2-2|-
CASSSPPGLAGGNTGELFF
TGTGCCAGCAGTTCCCCCCCGGGACTAGCGGGAGGGAACACCGGGGAGCTGTTTTTT